The 3 T cell receptor beta chains below all came from one sample that was sequenced in a study of blood T cell repertoires in COVID-19. Sequenced by immunoSEQ multiplex PCR; TCRdb stores in-frame clones only, minus some. The sample yields some 270,000 clones, about 90% seen once. The sample comprised PBMCs or T cells enriched from blood (not recorded which). These receptors were taken from a woman aged 55-69 years who had recovered from COVID-19.

V usage is TRBV10-1 and J usage is TRBJ2-2; D unclear. V was shortened by 5 bases and J by 3 bases, with 7 bases between the two germline ends. Germline-derived CDR1 and CDR2 are WNHNN and SYGVQD (reference sequence). This CDR3 has 13 amino acids. The CDR3 DNA is TGCGCCAGCAGTCCTCTACACACCGGGGAGCTGTTTTTT. Residues: CASSPLHTGELFF.

The chain combines TRBV12-5 with TRBJ2-2, with 10 bases matching TRBD2. Germline CDR1 and CDR2: LGHNT and FRNRAP. This CDR3 contains 17 residues. Unmatched junction bases numbered 15, after V lost 7 bases and J lost 7 bases. The chain's CDR3 is CASALGGSGRVGGELFF. CDR3 in DNA: TGTGCTAGTGCCCTTGGAGGAAGCGGGAGGGTCGGCGGGGAGCTGTTTTTT.

The gene calls are TRBV5-6 and TRBJ1-5, with D maybe TRBD1 (6 bases). CDR1 and CDR2 from the germline V gene are SGHDT and YYEEEE. The CDR3 sequence is 15 residues long. V lost 4 bases, J lost 0 bases, and 11 bases lay in between. CDR3 bases: TGTGCCAGCAGCGCCAGGACAGTTAGCAATCAGCCCCAGCATTTT. Translated, it gives CASSARTVSNQPQHF.